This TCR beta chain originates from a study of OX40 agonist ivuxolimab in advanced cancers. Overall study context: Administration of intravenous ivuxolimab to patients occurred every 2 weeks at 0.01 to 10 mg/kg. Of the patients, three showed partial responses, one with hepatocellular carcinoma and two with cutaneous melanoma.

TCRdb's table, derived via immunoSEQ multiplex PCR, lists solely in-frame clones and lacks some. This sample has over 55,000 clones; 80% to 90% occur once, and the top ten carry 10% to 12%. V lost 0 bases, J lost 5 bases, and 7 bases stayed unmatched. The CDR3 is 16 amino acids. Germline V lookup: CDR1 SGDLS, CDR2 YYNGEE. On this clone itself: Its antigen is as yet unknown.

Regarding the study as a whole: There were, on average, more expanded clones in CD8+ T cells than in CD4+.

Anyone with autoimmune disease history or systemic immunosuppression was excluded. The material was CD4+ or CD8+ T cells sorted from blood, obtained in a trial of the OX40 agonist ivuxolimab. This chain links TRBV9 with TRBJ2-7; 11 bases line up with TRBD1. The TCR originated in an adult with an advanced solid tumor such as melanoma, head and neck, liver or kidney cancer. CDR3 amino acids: CASSVDSGQGAHEQYF. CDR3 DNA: TGTGCCAGCAGCGTAGATTCTGGACAGGGGGCCCACGAGCAGTACTTC.